Sequencing of this TCR beta chain was carried out in a study of sequential checkpoint blockade in melanoma. Turning to the study itself: Both treatment sequences were followed by maintenance nivolumab.

Specified treatment: randomized to nivolumab then ipilimumab (arm A) or the reverse (arm B). DNA-damaging chemotherapy had not been given to any patient beforehand. From thawed PBMCs, live CD3+CD8+ cells negative for CD19 and CD56 were sorted. The protocol was immunoSEQ multiplex PCR, while the TCRdb copy is restricted to in-frame clones and leaves out a portion. The table includes around 3,600 clones, about half detected once. This receptor was obtained from a human donor with melanoma. The sample in question was CD8+ T cells sorted from blood (inferred from file names), obtained from a patient given nivolumab and ipilimumab in sequence.

The CDR3 coding sequence is TGTGCCAGCAGTCCCAACATGAACACTGAAGCTTTCTTT. It codes for CASSPNMNTEAFF. The chain uses TRBV6-6 and TRBJ1-1; the D is unclear. The germline CDR1 and CDR2 sequences are MNHNY and SVGAGI (reference sequence). Trimming left V 5 bases short and J 0 bases short, with 7 bases between. The CDR3 has 13 amino acids.